Listed here are 5 T cell receptor beta chains from one sample, sequenced in a study of blood T cell repertoires in COVID-19. TCRdb's copy holds only in-frame clones and misses some; the assay was immunoSEQ multiplex PCR. This table has over 120,000 clones, roughly 85% appearing once. Source material: peripheral blood. These receptors all stem from a human donor with acute or convalescent COVID-19. The donor label of this sample is uncertain.

The rearrangement links TRBV7-5 to TRBJ1-3; the DNA was not used to check the table's D call, TRBD1. TRBV7-5 is marked as a pseudogene. This CDR3 has 15 amino acids. DNA for the CDR3: TGTGCCAGAAGCTTAGAACGCAGCTCTGGAAACACCATATATTTT. Translation: CARSLERSSGNTIYF.

V usage is TRBV5-4 and J usage is TRBJ1-2, with a tentative D call TRBD1 (5 bases). The CDR3 is 13 residues long. Germline V gene sequence: CDR1 SGHNT, CDR2 YYREEE (reference sequence). The V end lost 4 bases, the J end lost 8 bases, and 15 bases lay between the germline ends. CDR3 bases: TGTGCCAGCAGCCCTGGTGGCAGGGCAGGCTACACCTTC. Its translation is CASSPGGRAGYTF.

V usage is TRBV11-1 and J usage is TRBJ2-1; TRBD2 agrees at 7 bases. The germline CDR1 and CDR2 sequences are SGHAT and FQDESV (reference sequence). V lost 6 bases, J lost 0 bases, and 8 bases stayed unmatched. CDR3 length: 16 residues. The CDR3 sequence: CASRDGRFSSYNEQFF. CDR3 DNA: TGTGCCAGCAGAGACGGGAGGTTCAGCTCCTACAATGAGCAGTTCTTC.

The rearrangement links TRBV6-5 to TRBJ1-5; 7 bases are a match to TRBD1. J lost 2 bases, V lost 7 bases, and 8 bases had no gene match. In germline, CDR1 is MNHEY, CDR2 SVGAGI. The CDR3 runs 15 residues. CDR3: CASTPGGFGNQPQHF. The CDR3 DNA reads TGTGCCAGCACCCCAGGGGGGTTTGGCAATCAGCCCCAGCATTTT.

V gene TRBV11-1 combines with J gene TRBJ1-2; no firm D call. The CDR3 extends over 14 amino acids. Trimming removed 1 base from V and 7 bases from J, with 13 bases in between. Germline lookup yields CDR1 SGHAT and CDR2 FQDESV (reference sequence). As DNA, the CDR3 is TGTGCCAGCAGCTTAGATCGGGGAGCAATTGGCTACACCTTC. Translating gives CASSLDRGAIGYTF.